This T cell receptor (beta chain) was obtained from a study of tumor and adjacent non-tumor tissue in lung cancer. Germline CDR1 reads DFQATT; CDR2 reads SNEGSKA (reference sequence). The CDR3 runs to 16 residues. RNA was extracted from bulk tissue without any cell sorting. This non-tumor lung sample came from over 3 cm beyond the tumor edge. About this clonotype itself: Compared with germline, one end of the junction differs, possibly owing to a read error.

A modified ARM-PCR protocol with three rounds of nested PCR amplified TCRbeta. Using its own MiXCR run on the multiplex PCR reads, TCRdb lists one record per CDR3 protein. The table includes fewer than 100,000 distinct CDR3 sequences, roughly 80% detected once. Sequencing was done on a sample of distant non-tumor lung tissue. This receptor was taken from a man in his sixties with non-small cell lung cancer. The rearrangement joins TRBV20-1 to TRBJ2-1; D is undetermined. The CDR3 sequence is CSARDLVGNSYNEPFF. The CDR3 bases are TGCAGTGCTAGGGACCTAGTGGGCAATTCCTACAATGAGCCGTTCTTC.